One sample yielded the 27 T cell receptor beta chains listed below, sequenced in a study of cytomegalovirus exposure and HLA in healthy donors. PCR was performed using 60 Vbeta and 13 Jbeta primers. Produced via immunoSEQ multiplex PCR; TCRdb's table is partial and in-frame only. Of under 200,000 clones in the sample, around 78% were seen once. The sequencing sample was made of PBMCs. The receptors shown here come from a female donor in good health and CMV-seronegative.

The gene calls are TRBV7-2 and TRBJ2-1, with 13 nucleotides matching TRBD2. CDR1 is SGHTA and CDR2 is FQGNSA in the germline V gene. V lost 8 bases and J lost 4; bases outside the gene matches: 2. This CDR3 region has 14 residues. CDR3 sequence reads: CASGLAGEYNEQFF. For the CDR3, the DNA is TGTGCCAGCGGACTAGCGGGAGAGTACAATGAGCAGTTCTTC.

The chain uses TRBV19 and TRBJ2-7; no clear D. V shed 4 bases and J shed 3 bases, with 7 bases lying between them. Per germline, CDR1 LNHDA and CDR2 SQIVND (reference sequence). The CDR3 sequence is 12 residues long. The CDR3 sequence: CASSTGLYEQYF. CDR3 DNA sequence: TGTGCCAGTAGTACTGGCCTCTACGAGCAGTACTTC.

This clone was seen only a few times. The chain is built from TRBV9 and TRBJ2-5; 11 nucleotides line up with TRBD2. The length of the CDR3 is 16 residues. Germline V lookup: CDR1 SGDLS, CDR2 YYNGEE. Trimming removed 1 base from V and 4 bases from J; junction bases left unmatched: 6. The CDR3 nucleotides read TGTGCCAGCAGCGTATCGGCACTAGCGGGGGCAGAGACCCAGTACTTC. It is translated as CASSVSALAGAETQYF.

The chain employs TRBV18 and TRBJ2-1; 12 nucleotides agree with TRBD2. There are 15 residues in the CDR3. The germline CDR1 and CDR2 sequences are KGHSH and LQKENI. V lost 3 bases and J lost 9; bases outside the gene matches: 6. In DNA form, the CDR3 reads TGTGCCAGCTCACCCGAGACTAGCGGGAGAACTGAGCAGTTCTTC. This translates into CASSPETSGRTEQFF.

The gene calls are TRBV7-2 and TRBJ1-1; no firm D call. This CDR3 has 14 amino acids. Between the trimmed V and J ends, which lost 1 base and 0 bases, there was a span of 6 bases. Germline V CDR1 and CDR2: SGHTA, FQGNSA. The CDR3 protein is CASSLGPLNTEAFF. The CDR3 coding sequence is TGTGCCAGCAGCTTAGGGCCACTGAACACTGAAGCTTTCTTT.

CDR3 residues: CASTSPGTGNGYTF. CDR3 DNA: TGTGCCAGCACTAGCCCCGGGACAGGGAATGGCTACACCTTC. The rearrangement uses TRBV2 and TRBJ1-2; the match to TRBD1 covers 9 bases. The V gene's germline CDR1 is SNHLY and CDR2 FYNNEI. J lost 6 bases, V lost 7 bases, and 9 bases had no gene match. The CDR3 contains 14 residues.

V usage is TRBV7-3 and J usage is TRBJ1-1; maybe TRBD1 (6 bases). The ends were cut back, 5 bases at V and 4 bases at J, with 14 bases in the middle. The CDR3 loop spans 14 amino acids. The V gene's germline CDR1 is SGHTA and CDR2 FQGTGA. The CDR3 DNA sequence: TGTGCCAGCAGCCAACAGGGATGGGGCACTGAAGCTTTCTTT. It is translated as CASSQQGWGTEAFF.

The chain couples TRBV2 to TRBJ2-7; 9 bases fit TRBD2. With V trimmed by 7 bases and J by 5 bases, 6 bases remained unmatched. The CDR3 extends over 13 amino acids. Germline CDR1 reads SNHLY; CDR2 reads FYNNEI. In DNA form, the CDR3 reads TGTGCCAGCATGGAGCGGGAGGTGAACGAGCAGTACTTC. It translates to CASMEREVNEQYF.

This chain joins TRBV18 and TRBJ1-1, with a weak D call TRBD1 (6 bases). V lost 1 base, J lost 4 bases, and 16 bases lay in between. This CDR3 spans 16 amino acids. Germline loops: CDR1 KGHSH, CDR2 LQKENI. For the CDR3, the DNA is TGTGCCAGCTCACCACAGGAGAGGGGGGGCTTCACTGAAGCTTTCTTT. It translates to CASSPQERGGFTEAFF.

This clone has just a few counts. The chain links TRBV5-4 to TRBJ2-5; 7 bases agree with TRBD2. V trimming: 2 bases; J trimming: 2 bases; junction bases outside the gene matches: 3. Looked up from germline, CDR1 is SGHNT and CDR2 is YYREEE (reference sequence). The CDR3 consists of 14 residues. The CDR3 sequence is CASSFGGGQETQYF. In nucleotides, the CDR3 is TGTGCCAGCAGCTTTGGGGGGGGGCAAGAGACCCAGTACTTC.

J is TRBJ1-1 and V is TRBV7-2; D is undetermined. V lost 2 bases and J lost 3, with 4 bases in between. The CDR3 is made up of 12 amino acids. The germline V gene has CDR1 SGHTA and CDR2 FQGNSA. CDR3 region: CASSLTYTEAFF. CDR3 DNA sequence: TGTGCCAGCAGCTTAACTTACACTGAAGCTTTCTTT.

The gene calls are TRBV4-3 and TRBJ2-3; D is undetermined. Germline-derived CDR1 and CDR2 are LGHNA and YSLEER. The CDR3 has 14 residues. Trimming removed 0 bases at V and 9 bases at J, with 13 bases between. CDR3 residues: CASSQERAKSTQYF. CDR3 bases: TGCGCCAGCAGCCAAGAGCGAGCTAAGAGCACGCAGTATTTT.

There are a few counts of this clone. This chain joins TRBV7-9 and TRBJ1-5, with 7 nucleotides matching TRBD1. CDR1 and CDR2 (germline): SEHNR, FQNEAQ (reference sequence). The CDR3 is made up of 16 amino acids. The J segment lost 2 bases and the V segment lost 4 bases, leaving 8 bases of the junction unmatched. CDR3 nucleotide sequence: TGTGCCAGCAGCTCAGGGGGAGGTTATGGCAATCAGCCCCAGCATTTT. Its protein is CASSSGGGYGNQPQHF.

V is TRBV18 and J is TRBJ1-5; 7 bases line up with TRBD1. Unmatched junction bases numbered 2, after V lost 3 bases and J lost 0 bases. There are 15 residues in the CDR3. Germline V gives CDR1 KGHSH, CDR2 LQKENI. CDR3 DNA: TGTGCCAGCTCACCCGGGACAGATAGCAATCAGCCCCAGCATTTT. Encoded protein: CASSPGTDSNQPQHF.

This clone showed up just once. The chain is built from TRBV28 and TRBJ1-5; D perhaps matches TRBD1 (6 bases). The germline V gene has CDR1 MDHEN and CDR2 SYDVKM. The CDR3 covers 13 residues. Trimming left V 9 bases short and J 3 bases short, with 12 bases between. As DNA, the CDR3 is TGTGCCAGTAACCGGGACACCAATCAGCCCCAGCATTTT. Residues: CASNRDTNQPQHF.

V is TRBV19 and J is TRBJ2-5; a possible D gene is TRBD2 (5 bases). Matching the DNA end better, TRBJ2-7 makes the J call doubtful. Germline loops: CDR1 LNHDA, CDR2 SQIVND (reference sequence). CDR3 length: 14 residues. The CDR3 is CASSRLSTADEQYF. CDR3 sequence (DNA): TGTGCCAGTAGTCGTCTTAGCACAGCGGACGAGCAGTACTTC.

This chain's CDR3 is CASSLGAGGFTDTQYF. For the CDR3, the DNA is TGCGCCAGCAGCTTGGGGGCAGGGGGCTTCACAGATACGCAGTATTTT. The chain joins TRBV5-1 to TRBJ2-3; TRBD1 agrees at 8 bases. CDR3 size: 16 residues. Germline trimming cut 0 bases from V and 2 bases from J; bases unmatched to any gene: 5. Germline-derived CDR1 and CDR2 are SGHRS and YFSETQ.

This clone was detected only a few times. The chain has TRBV9 and TRBJ1-6; 9 bases fit TRBD1. This CDR3 region has 19 residues. The ends lost 2 bases at V and 3 bases at J; junction bases unmatched: 12. The germline gives CDR1 SGDLS, CDR2 YYNGEE. The CDR3 DNA follows: TGTGCCAGCAGCGTCCGGGACAGGGTTTTCATATTCTATAATTCACCCCTCCACTTT. This sequence encodes CASSVRDRVFIFYNSPLHF.

The CDR3 sequence: CASRNGQGYETQYF. CDR3 sequence (DNA): TGCGCCAGCAGGAATGGGCAGGGCTACGAGACCCAGTACTTC. The rearrangement links TRBV5-1 to TRBJ2-5; D is possibly TRBD1 (5 bases). The CDR3 totals 14 residues. Germline V gene lookup returns CDR1 SGHRS and CDR2 YFSETQ. V dropped 5 bases and J dropped 5 bases, with 16 bases sitting between them.

The genes are TRBV29-1 and TRBJ2-7; 8 positions match TRBD1. V lost 7 bases and J lost 5; bases outside the gene matches: 13. Looked up from germline, CDR1 is SQVTM and CDR2 is ANQGSEA. There are 14 residues in the CDR3. Here the CDR3 DNA reads TGCAGCGCCCAATACGGACAGGGCGGCAACGAGCAGTACTTC. It specifies CSAQYGQGGNEQYF.

This chain joins TRBV5-1 and TRBJ1-2, with TRBD1 matching over 7 bases. Trimming removed 2 bases from V and 5 bases from J; junction bases left unmatched: 6. The CDR3 length is 14 residues. CDR1 is SGHRS and CDR2 is YFSETQ in the germline V gene. The CDR3 sequence is CASSLGGGMYGYTF. CDR3 nucleotide sequence: TGCGCCAGCAGCTTAGGGGGCGGAATGTATGGCTACACCTTC.

The chain combines TRBV7-9 with TRBJ1-2, with TRBD1 identical over 7 bases. Germline lookup yields CDR1 SEHNR and CDR2 FQNEAQ (reference sequence). The junction had 8 bases not matched to a gene; V was cut back by 5 bases and J by 5 bases. The CDR3 is 14 amino acids. The CDR3 loop reads CASSPTGVPYGYTF. The CDR3 DNA reads as TGTGCCAGCAGCCCCACAGGGGTACCGTATGGCTACACCTTC.

This clone appeared a few times. This rearrangement joins TRBV19 to TRBJ1-2; D is possibly TRBD1 (5 bases). Trimming removed 6 bases at V and 8 bases at J, with 13 bases between. Germline-derived CDR1 and CDR2 are LNHDA and SQIVND (reference sequence). The CDR3 is made up of 12 amino acids. For the CDR3, the DNA is TGTGCCAGTAGCCTTTTAAGGGGCGGCTACACCTTC. Its protein is CASSLLRGGYTF.

With regard to this clone: Relative to the germline gene, one junction end is altered; a read error may explain this. The chain employs TRBV7-2 and TRBJ2-1; 11 bases are a match to TRBD2. CDR3 length equals 14 residues. Germline loops: CDR1 SGHTA, CDR2 FQGNSA. The CDR3 DNA follows: TGTGCCAGCAGCCCGCCACCGATACTAGCGGGGGTACTCTTC. Its protein is CASSPPPILAGVLF.

The J gene is TRBJ1-3, the V gene TRBV10-3; D is possibly TRBD1 (6 bases). This CDR3 has 14 residues. CDR1 ENHRY and CDR2 SYGVKD come from the germline V gene. Deletions cut 4 bases from V and 4 bases from J, with 11 bases between. The DNA of the CDR3 is TGTGCCATCAGTGGACAGGACGAGGGAAACACCATATATTTT. Its protein is CAISGQDEGNTIYF.

In its sample, this clone was seen once. The rearrangement uses TRBV11-1 and TRBJ2-3; D unclear. Trimming left V 3 bases short and J 6 bases short, with 10 bases between. This CDR3 contains 13 residues. Germline V gene lookup returns CDR1 SGHAT and CDR2 FQDESV (reference sequence). CDR3 amino acids: CASSFDPRDTQYF. CDR3 bases: TGTGCCAGCAGCTTTGATCCCCGGGATACGCAGTATTTT.

This chain uses TRBV7-9 with TRBJ2-7, with D unresolved. The CDR3 consists of 11 residues. Germline CDR1 reads SEHNR; CDR2 reads FQNEAQ (reference sequence). V dropped 4 bases and J dropped 3 bases, with 4 bases sitting between them. The CDR3 is CASSSIYEQYF. Here the CDR3 DNA reads TGTGCCAGCAGCTCCATCTACGAGCAGTACTTC.